A selection of T cell receptor beta chains follows, all from one sample in a study of shared clonotypes between healthy human individuals. Clones were sequenced by immunoSEQ multiplex PCR, and TCRdb holds only the in-frame ones, with some missing. The sample has millions of clones, about 95% seen once; the top ten hold about 1.1%. The sample was naive CD8+ T cells sorted from blood. Receptors were obtained from a man aged 18 to 30 in good health. Each CDR3 is given with its conserved first and last residue. The D gene is left open where the match is weak. The listing skips clone size in some rows; elsewhere it reads once, few, many or a size class.

TGTGCCAGTAGTCCCCTTGACCTGGCGGGTTCACCCCTCCACTTT,CASSPLDLAGSPLHF,TRBV19,TRBJ1-6,.,.,15
TGCAGTGCCAAGGGGGAAGATACGCAGTATTTT,CSAKGEDTQYF,TRBV20-1,TRBJ2-3,.,.,11
TGTGCCAGCAGCTTAGGGACAGGGGTCACCGGGGAGCTGTTTTTT,CASSLGTGVTGELFF,TRBV5-6,TRBJ2-2,.,TRBD1,15
TGTGCCAGCAGCTTAACGGGACAGGGATACACCGGGGAGCTGTTTTTT,CASSLTGQGYTGELFF,TRBV7-3,TRBJ2-2,.,TRBD1,16
TGTGCCAGCAGTTTCAGTCAGGCCCTAGATTACAATGAGCAGTTCTTC,CASSFSQALDYNEQFF,TRBV6-5,TRBJ2-1,.,.,16
TGTGCCAGCAGCTTAGGGACAGGGGGCATCACTGAAGCTTTCTTT,CASSLGTGGITEAFF,TRBV13,TRBJ1-1,.,TRBD1,15
TGTGCCAGCAGCGCCGACGGCGGTAGCGGCAATCAGCCCCAGCATTTT,CASSADGGSGNQPQHF,TRBV9,TRBJ1-5,.,.,16
TGTGCCAGCAGCCCAACAGCCCGACAGGGAGAGACTGAAGCTTTCTTT,CASSPTARQGETEAFF,TRBV5-4,TRBJ1-1,.,TRBD1,16
TGTGCCAGCAGTTTCGCCGGGATCCTCACAGATACGCAGTATTTT,CASSFAGILTDTQYF,TRBV27,TRBJ2-3,.,.,15
TGTGCCAGCAGCTTAGCTCCCGGCATGAACACTGAAGCTTTCTTT,CASSLAPGMNTEAFF,TRBV7-9,TRBJ1-1,.,.,15
TGTGCCAGCAGCGCCCACGAGGAGGTACGGGGTAGCACTGAAGCTTTCTTT,CASSAHEEVRGSTEAFF,TRBV9,TRBJ1-1,.,.,17
TGCAGCGTTGAAGGTGAGGACAGCCCCTACAATGAGCAGTTCTTC,CSVEGEDSPYNEQFF,TRBV29-1,TRBJ2-1,.,.,15
.,CASSSSDSSYNSPLHF,TRBV6-5,TRBJ1-6,few,.,16
TGTGCCAGCAGCTTAGAGGATCTAGGGTCGGCAGATACGCAGTATTTT,CASSLEDLGSADTQYF,TRBV7-8,TRBJ2-3,once,.,16
TGTGCCAGCAGCCTCGGAAGCGTAAGCTCCTATAATTCACCCCTCCACTTT,CASSLGSVSSYNSPLHF,TRBV28,TRBJ1-6,.,.,17
TGTGCCAGCAGCTGGGCCAGATCCTACGAGCAGTACTTC,CASSWARSYEQYF,TRBV7-2,TRBJ2-7,once,.,13
TGTGCCAGCGGGGACAGGGGGACTTATGGCTACACCTTC,CASGDRGTYGYTF,TRBV6-6,TRBJ1-2,.,TRBD1,13
TGTGCCAGCAGCCCCTCGGCGGGACAAAGGGGAAACATTCAGTACTTC,CASSPSAGQRGNIQYF,TRBV27,TRBJ2-4,.,.,16
TGTGCCAGCAGCTTCGGCAGGGGTTCGGGAAACACCATATATTTT,CASSFGRGSGNTIYF,TRBV13,TRBJ1-3,.,.,15
TGTGCCAGCAGTGAGGGACAGAGGGCCGAAAAACTGTTTTTT,CASSEGQRAEKLFF,TRBV9,TRBJ1-4,once,TRBD1,14
TGTGCCAGCTCACCACCGGGACAGGGCTCCTACGAGCAGTACTTC,CASSPPGQGSYEQYF,TRBV18,TRBJ2-7,.,TRBD1,15
TGTGCCTGGAGTGTGGGACAAGAAGCTTTCTTT,CAWSVGQEAFF,TRBV30,TRBJ1-1,.,.,11
TGTGCCAGCAGCTCATGGGGGACCTCCTACGAGCAGTACTTC,CASSSWGTSYEQYF,TRBV7-9,TRBJ2-7,.,.,14
TGTGCCAGCAGTTACTCGGACAGGGGGGGTGAGCAGTTCTTC,CASSYSDRGGEQFF,TRBV6-5,TRBJ2-1,.,TRBD1,14
TGTGCCAGCAGCTTAGTGGGCAATGAGCAGTTCTTC,CASSLVGNEQFF,TRBV7-9,TRBJ2-1,.,.,12
TGCGCCAGCAGCATCTTCACTAGCGGGAGTCACACCGGGGAGCTGTTTTTT,CASSIFTSGSHTGELFF,TRBV5-1,TRBJ2-2,.,TRBD2,17
TGCGCCAGCAGCCACTCATACGACACATATCAGCCCCAGCATTTT,CASSHSYDTYQPQHF,TRBV4-1,TRBJ1-5,.,.,15
TGTGCCAGCAGTGAACCCCGGACAGGGCGTTCACCCCTCCACTTT,CASSEPRTGRSPLHF,TRBV6-1,TRBJ1-6,.,TRBD1,15
TGTGCCAGCGGGGGAATTGGCTCCTCCTACAATGAGCAGTTCTTC,CASGGIGSSYNEQFF,TRBV7-9,TRBJ2-1,.,.,15
TGTGCCAGCAGCCAAGAAGTAGGGGCACTTTCCTACGAGCAGTACTTC,CASSQEVGALSYEQYF,TRBV14,TRBJ2-7,.,.,16
TGTGCCAGCAGACCTACTAGCGGGAGGGCAGATACGCAGTATTTT,CASRPTSGRADTQYF,TRBV2,TRBJ2-3,.,TRBD2,15
TGTGCCAGCATTGGAGGCGGGACCGGTATCAATGAGCAGTTCTTC,CASIGGGTGINEQFF,TRBV6-6,TRBJ2-1,.,.,15
TGTGCCAGCAGCATCCAGGTTACCGGGGAGCTGTTTTTT,CASSIQVTGELFF,TRBV9,TRBJ2-2,.,.,13
TGTGCCAGCAGCGTAACAGGTTGGGAGAATAATTCACCCCTCCACTTT,CASSVTGWENNSPLHF,TRBV9,TRBJ1-6,.,.,16
TGTGCCAGCAGCTCCTGGACTAGCGGGTACCAAGAGACCCAGTACTTC,CASSSWTSGYQETQYF,TRBV11-2,TRBJ2-5,.,TRBD2,16
TGTGCCAGCAGTAGCTCCTTGGCGGGGGGGCGTTTAGATACGCAGTATTTT,CASSSSLAGGRLDTQYF,TRBV25-1,TRBJ2-3,.,TRBD2,17
TGTGCCACTGAACTTGGGACTACCTATAGCACAGATACGCAGTATTTT,CATELGTTYSTDTQYF,TRBV28,TRBJ2-3,.,TRBD2,16